A single sample is the source of the 7 T cell receptor beta chains below, sequenced in a study of T cells in Graves' hyperthyroidism and ophthalmopathy. RNA transcripts provided the source from which TCR beta CDR3 regions were amplified. Carried out on the TCR CDR3, a first-round RT-PCR used the HTBI primer set. TCRdb recomputed calls from the multiplex PCR reads with MiXCR, one row per CDR3 protein. The table lists about 840,000 distinct CDR3 sequences, roughly 37% of them singletons, with around 9.3% in the top ten. The sequenced sample was blood. These receptors were collected from a young man with Graves' hyperthyroidism.

This clonotype has a count of ten or more. This chain links TRBV19 with TRBJ1-1, with a possible D match to TRBD1 (6 bases). The CDR3 loop spans 14 amino acids. The V gene's germline CDR1 is LNHDA and CDR2 SQIVND (reference sequence). V gave up 5 bases and J gave up 3 bases, with 13 bases separating them. For the CDR3, the DNA is TGTGCCAGTAGTGTACAGGGCGAGTACACTGAAGCTTTCTTT. This sequence encodes CASSVQGEYTEAFF. The full variable domain, completed using reference TRBV19 and TRBJ1-1, is DGGITQSPKYLFRKEGQNVTLSCEQNLNHDAMYWYRQDPGQGLRLIYYSQIVNDFQKGDIAEGYSVSREKKESFPLTVTSAQKNPTAFYLCASSVQGEYTEAFFGQGTRLTVV.

V and J are TRBV6-4 and TRBJ1-1; D is unresolved. CDR1 and CDR2 (germline): MRHNA, SNTAGT. Trimming stripped 2 bases from V and 2 bases from J, with 12 bases between. The CDR3 extends over 15 amino acids. The CDR3 coding sequence is TGTGCCAGCAGTGACCCGGGAGGGTGTAACACTGAAGCTTTCTTT. Translating gives CASSDPGGCNTEAFF.

The genes are TRBV7-9 and TRBJ2-7, with 8 bases lining up with TRBD1. The V and J ends lost 4 bases and 6 bases, in that order; junction bases with no gene match: 2. Germline lookup yields CDR1 SEHNR and CDR2 FQNEAQ (reference sequence). The CDR3 is 12 amino acids. CDR3 in DNA: TGTGCCAGCAGCTCCAGGGGGCCCGAGCAGTACTTC. Its protein product is CASSSRGPEQYF.

The chain couples TRBV11-1 to TRBJ1-6; perhaps TRBD1 as D (5 bases). The germline V gene encodes CDR1 SGHAT and CDR2 FQDESV (reference sequence). V was cut by 1 base and J by 10 bases, with 23 bases left in between. The CDR3 spans 18 residues. In DNA, the CDR3 is TGTGCCAGCAGCTTAGTAGCTTTGACATCTCCTAAGGGGTCACCCCTCCACTTT. The encoded protein is CASSLVALTSPKGSPLHF.

This sequence joins TRBV2 and TRBJ1-6; D perhaps matches TRBD1 (5 bases). CDR3 length: 14 amino acids. The V end lost 7 bases, the J end lost 5 bases, and 12 bases lay between the germline ends. CDR1 SNHLY and CDR2 FYNNEI come from the germline V gene. CDR3 sequence: CASIRATDNSPLHF. CDR3 nucleotide sequence: TGTGCCAGCATCAGGGCCACCGATAATTCACCCCTCCACTTT.

The chain links TRBV29-1 to TRBJ1-1; 8 bases match TRBD1. There are 13 residues in the CDR3. Germline values: CDR1 SQVTM, CDR2 ANQGSEA. V dropped 8 bases and J dropped 7; count of bases not matched to a gene: 12. As DNA, the CDR3 is TGCAGCCAAAATCAGGGGGCGCGGTTTGAAGCTTTCTTT. Protein: CSQNQGARFEAFF. Filled out from reference TRBV29-1 and TRBJ1-1, the complete variable domain reads SAVISQKPSRDICQRGTSLTIQCQVDSQVTMMFWYRQQPGQSLTLIATANQGSEATYESGFVIDKFPISRPNLTFSTLTVSNMSPEDSSIYLCSQNQGARFEAFFGQGTRLTVV.

Concerning this clonotype: A much larger clone lies a single base off, so this may be a read error. This chain links TRBV12-3 or TRBV12-4 with TRBJ1-2; D is undetermined. The germline V and J ends were trimmed by 5 bases and 0 bases, with 7 bases remaining between them. The CDR3 runs 13 residues. Here the CDR3 reads CASSRCSNYGYTF. The CDR3 coding sequence is TGTGCCAGCAGTCGGTGCTCTAACTATGGCTACACCTTC.